This T cell receptor (beta chain) was documented in a study of chemoradiotherapy in HPV16-positive cancers. As for the study in general: Functional T-cell assays on two HPV16-positive patients' cells defined candidate HPV-specific clones and common TCR motifs.

This clone came up once. This CDR3 is also generated by other DNA sequences in the sample. The protocol was immunoSEQ multiplex PCR, while the TCRdb copy is restricted to in-frame clones and leaves out a portion. Of tens of thousands of clones listed, approximately 84% are singletons. The V end lost 3 bases, the J end lost 2 bases, and 4 bases lay between the germline ends. CDR1 is LNHDA and CDR2 is SQIVND in the germline V gene (reference sequence). The CDR3 loop spans 12 amino acids. The TCR originated in a human donor with HPV-associated anogenital cancer. The genes are TRBV19 and TRBJ1-1, with D hard to call. The sequences come from blood, collected from a patient who underwent chemoradiotherapy. In nucleotides, the CDR3 is TGTGCCAGTAGTATTGGAAACACTGAAGCTTTCTTT. This codes for CASSIGNTEAFF.